This T cell receptor (beta chain) is drawn from a study of blood T cell repertoires in COVID-19. Study information: Researchers got acute and convalescent COVID-19 samples from the United States, Italy and Spain. The cDNA or gDNA used as material had been derived from T cells, B-cell-depleted T cells, or PBMCs.

The CDR3 spans 18 residues. Germline lookup yields CDR1 SEHNR and CDR2 FQNEAQ (reference sequence). Losses at the gene ends were 5 bases for V and 0 bases for J; bases not matched to a gene: 12. Per the original methods: Estimation of nucleated cell counts relied on the amplification of reference gene primers. The data were produced by immunoSEQ multiplex PCR, yet TCRdb's version contains in-frame clones alone and is incomplete. V and J calls and clone size follow that table, whereas D and trimming were derived from the DNA. Here the sample spans 140,000 or so clones, approximately 80% being singletons.

The chain uses TRBV7-9 and TRBJ1-4; 7 nucleotides match TRBD1. The receptor comes from a man in his sixties with active or convalescent COVID-19. The sequencing input was peripheral blood. CDR3 protein: CASSPELETGPTNEKLFF. CDR3 bases: TGTGCCAGCAGCCCGGAACTAGAGACAGGGCCAACTAATGAAAAACTGTTTTTT.